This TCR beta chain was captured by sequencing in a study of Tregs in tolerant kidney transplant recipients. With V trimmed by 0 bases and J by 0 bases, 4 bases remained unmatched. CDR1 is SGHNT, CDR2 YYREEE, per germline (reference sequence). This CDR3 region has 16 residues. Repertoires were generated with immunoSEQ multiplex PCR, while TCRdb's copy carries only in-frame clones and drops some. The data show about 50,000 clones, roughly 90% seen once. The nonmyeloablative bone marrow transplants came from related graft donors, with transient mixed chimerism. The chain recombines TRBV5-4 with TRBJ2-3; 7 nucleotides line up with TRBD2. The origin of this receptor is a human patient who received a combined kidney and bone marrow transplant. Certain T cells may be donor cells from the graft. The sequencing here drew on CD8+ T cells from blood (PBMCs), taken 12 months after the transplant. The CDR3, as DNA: TGTGCCAGCAGCTTGGAGGCGGGGGAGAGCACAGATACGCAGTATTTT. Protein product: CASSLEAGESTDTQYF.